This passage covers 14 T cell receptor beta chains from one sample sequenced in a study of sequential checkpoint blockade in melanoma. The repertoire was sequenced with immunoSEQ multiplex PCR; TCRdb's copy has only in-frame clones and lacks some. The top ten clones hold around 7.2% of a sample with about 18,000 clones, around 24% of them seen once. Treatment meaning: randomized to nivolumab then ipilimumab (arm A) or the reverse (arm B). This material consisted of tumor tissue (inferred from file names), taken from a patient given nivolumab and ipilimumab in sequence. Every receptor here comes from a human donor with melanoma.

The chain couples TRBV5-1 to TRBJ2-3; D gene ambiguous. This CDR3 contains 14 residues. Trimming cost V 0 bases and J 4 bases, with 9 bases left between them. The germline gives CDR1 SGHRS, CDR2 YFSETQ. CDR3 sequence: CASSLEQAADTQYF. CDR3 bases: TGCGCCAGCAGCTTGGAGCAGGCCGCAGATACGCAGTATTTT.

The chain carries TRBV19 and TRBJ2-1, with a possible D match to TRBD2 (5 bases). Germline V gene data show CDR1 as LNHDA and CDR2 as SQIVND (reference sequence). There are 14 residues in the CDR3. V was pared by 7 bases and J by 11 bases, with 21 bases between. Written as DNA, the CDR3 is TGTGCCAGTATGTCCGGACTCGAGCTACCTAAGCAGTTCTTC. Translation gives CASMSGLELPKQFF.

The chain is built from TRBV29-1 and TRBJ2-7, with 7 bases that match TRBD2. V dropped 4 bases and J dropped 0; count of bases not matched to a gene: 3. The CDR3 totals 13 residues. Germline assignment: CDR1 SQVTM and CDR2 ANQGSEA. CDR3 nucleotide sequence: TGCAGCGTTGTAGGGACTACCTCCTACGAGCAGTACTTC. It codes for CSVVGTTSYEQYF.

In this sample, this clone is medium-sized. This chain uses TRBV11-3 with TRBJ2-2; D is possibly TRBD2 (6 bases). The CDR3 consists of 14 residues. The germline gives CDR1 SGHNT, CDR2 YENEEA. V lost 5 bases and J lost 10, with 17 bases in between. CDR3 amino acids: CASSGAGYRKELFF. CDR3 DNA: TGTGCCAGCAGCGGGGCGGGGTATCGAAAGGAGCTGTTTTTT.

V and J are TRBV19 and TRBJ2-5; TRBD2 is a possible D gene (6 bases). The germline V gene encodes CDR1 LNHDA and CDR2 SQIVND (reference sequence). This CDR3 spans 13 amino acids. V shed 5 bases and J shed 7 bases, with 14 bases lying between them. CDR3: CASSSRDLGTQYF. In DNA, the CDR3 is TGTGCCAGTAGTTCAAGGGACTTGGGGACCCAGTACTTC.

This chain joins TRBV5-1 and TRBJ2-2; 9 nucleotides align to TRBD1. The length of the CDR3 is 15 residues. The V segment lost 0 bases and the J segment 6 bases; nucleotides outside the gene matches: 3. Germline values: CDR1 SGHRS, CDR2 YFSETQ. The DNA for the CDR3 is TGCGCCAGCAGCTTGGGATGGACAGGGGCCGGGGAGCTGTTTTTT. Encoded protein: CASSLGWTGAGELFF.

The genes are TRBV4-1 and TRBJ1-5; a weak D match, TRBD1 (6 bases). Trimming took off 1 base at V and 3 bases at J, with 7 bases between the two ends. Germline assignment: CDR1 MGHRA and CDR2 YSYEKL. The CDR3 loop spans 14 amino acids. The DNA for the CDR3 is TGCGCCAGCAGCCAAGGGGGGCCCAATCAGCCCCAGCATTTT. Translating it yields CASSQGGPNQPQHF.

V usage is TRBV19 and J usage is TRBJ2-2; 8 bases align to TRBD2. V shed 3 bases and J 6 bases; nucleotides not matched to a gene: 12. CDR1 is LNHDA, CDR2 SQIVND, per germline (reference sequence). CDR3 length: 17 amino acids. The CDR3 sequence is CASSIFFRGGRSGELFF. The CDR3 bases are TGTGCCAGTAGTATTTTTTTCCGGGGGGGCCGCTCCGGGGAGCTGTTTTTT.

This clone was observed a few times. This rearrangement joins TRBV6-8 to TRBJ2-1; 8 bases are shared with TRBD2. Germline V gene lookup returns CDR1 MNHGY and CDR2 SAAAGT. This CDR3 contains 16 residues. The J segment lost 6 bases and the V segment lost 7 bases, leaving 14 bases of the junction unmatched. In DNA, the CDR3 is TGTGCCAGCATTAACCCTGGACTAGCAGGGATCAATGAGCAGTTCTTC. It codes for CASINPGLAGINEQFF.

The chain carries TRBV19 and TRBJ1-5; D is uncertain. The CDR3 runs 12 residues. CDR1 is LNHDA, CDR2 SQIVND, per germline (reference sequence). Deletions cut 8 bases from V and 6 bases from J, with 11 bases between. This CDR3 reads CASSNGAQPQHF. For the CDR3, the DNA is TGTGCCAGTTCAAACGGAGCTCAGCCCCAGCATTTT.

This rearrangement joins TRBV19 to TRBJ1-1; TRBD1 might be the D (5 bases). V was cut by 6 bases and J by 0 bases, with 11 bases left in between. The CDR3 has 14 residues. Germline V gene lookup returns CDR1 LNHDA and CDR2 SQIVND (reference sequence). CDR3 loop: CASSPGGVNTEAFF. The CDR3 DNA is TGTGCCAGTAGCCCCGGGGGTGTGAACACTGAAGCTTTCTTT.

The chain combines TRBV30 with TRBJ2-2, with a tentative D call TRBD2 (6 bases). Germline V CDR1 and CDR2: GTSNPN, SVGIG (reference sequence). This CDR3 contains 13 residues. V was shortened by 2 bases and J by 6 bases, with 10 bases between the two germline ends. In DNA form, the CDR3 reads TGTGCCTGGAGTATCGGGGGTCCCGGGGAGCTGTTTTTT. This sequence encodes CAWSIGGPGELFF.

This clone has just a few counts. The chain is built from TRBV25-1 and TRBJ2-3, with TRBD1 as a possible D gene (5 bases). The germline V gene has CDR1 MGHDK and CDR2 SYGVNS. Trimming left V 7 bases short and J 1 base short, with 12 bases between. The CDR3 has 14 residues. The CDR3: CASKLGVGTDTQYF. DNA of the CDR3: TGTGCCAGCAAGTTAGGGGTCGGCACAGATACGCAGTATTTT. The full variable domain, rest sourced from reference TRBV25-1 and TRBJ2-3, is EADIYQTPRYLVIGTGKKITLECSQTMGHDKMYWYQQDPGMELHLIHYSYGVNSTEKGDLSSESTVSRIRTEHFPLTLESARPSHTSQYLCASKLGVGTDTQYFGPGTRLTVL.

This clone was seen a few times. The rearrangement uses TRBV11-3 and TRBJ2-1; TRBD2 matches 8 bases. This CDR3 is 16 amino acids long. The V gene end was trimmed by 5 bases and the J gene end by 6 bases; junction bases not matched to a gene: 12. The germline V gene encodes CDR1 SGHNT and CDR2 YENEEA. The CDR3 DNA follows: TGTGCCAGCAGCCCCTCGGGACTAGTTAAGACCAATGAGCAGTTCTTC. Residues: CASSPSGLVKTNEQFF. Drawing the rest from reference TRBV11-3 and TRBJ2-1, the complete variable domain is EAGVVQSPRYKIIEKKQPVAFWCNPISGHNTLYWYLQNLGQGPELLIRYENEEAVDDSQLPKDRFSAERLKGVDSTLKIQPAELGDSAVYLCASSPSGLVKTNEQFFGPGTRLTVL.